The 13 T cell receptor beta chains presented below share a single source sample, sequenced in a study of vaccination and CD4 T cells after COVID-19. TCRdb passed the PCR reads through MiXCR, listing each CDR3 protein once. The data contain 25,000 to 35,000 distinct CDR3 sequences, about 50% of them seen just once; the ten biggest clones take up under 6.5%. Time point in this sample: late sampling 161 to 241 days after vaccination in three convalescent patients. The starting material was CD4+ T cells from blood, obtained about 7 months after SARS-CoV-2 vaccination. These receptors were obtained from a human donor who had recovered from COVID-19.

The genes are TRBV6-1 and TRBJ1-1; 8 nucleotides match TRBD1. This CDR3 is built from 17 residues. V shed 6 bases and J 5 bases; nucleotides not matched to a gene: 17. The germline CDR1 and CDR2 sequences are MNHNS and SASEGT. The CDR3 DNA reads TGTGCCAGCAGCCCTCCCACCAGGGGGCCGGGGAGAACTGAAGCTTTCTTT. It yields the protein CASSPPTRGPGRTEAFF.

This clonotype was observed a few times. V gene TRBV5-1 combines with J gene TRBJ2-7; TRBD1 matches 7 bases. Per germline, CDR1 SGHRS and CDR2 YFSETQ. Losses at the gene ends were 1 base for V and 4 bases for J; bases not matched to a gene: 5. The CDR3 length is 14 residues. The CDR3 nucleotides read TGCGCCAGCAGCTTGACCGGACAGGAGTACGAGCAGTACTTC. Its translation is CASSLTGQEYEQYF.

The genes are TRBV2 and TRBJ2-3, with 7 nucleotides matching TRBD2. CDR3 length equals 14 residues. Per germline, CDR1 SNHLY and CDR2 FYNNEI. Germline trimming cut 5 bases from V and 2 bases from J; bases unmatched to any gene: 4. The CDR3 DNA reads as TGTGCCAGCAGTCGGGGACTAACCACAGATACGCAGTATTTT. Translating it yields CASSRGLTTDTQYF. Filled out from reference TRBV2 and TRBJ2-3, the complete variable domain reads EPEVTQTPSHQVTQMGQEVILRCVPISNHLYFYWYRQILGQKVEFLVSFYNNEISEKSEIFDDQFSVERPDGSNFTLKIRSTKLEDSAMYFCASSRGLTTDTQYFGPGTRLTVL.

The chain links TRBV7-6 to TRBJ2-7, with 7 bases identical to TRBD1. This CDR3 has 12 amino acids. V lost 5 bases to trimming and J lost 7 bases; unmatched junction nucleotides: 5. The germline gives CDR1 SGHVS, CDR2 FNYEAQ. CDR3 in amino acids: CASSQTGLEQYF. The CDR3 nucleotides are TGTGCCAGCAGCCAGACAGGGCTAGAGCAGTACTTC.

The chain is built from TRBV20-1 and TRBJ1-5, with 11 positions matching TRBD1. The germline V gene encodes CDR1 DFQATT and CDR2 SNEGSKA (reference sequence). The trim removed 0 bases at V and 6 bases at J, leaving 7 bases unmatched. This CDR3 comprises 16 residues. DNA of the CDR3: TGCAGTGCTAGAGAACCGGGACAGGGGGTGCTTCAGCCCCAGCATTTT. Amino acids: CSAREPGQGVLQPQHF.

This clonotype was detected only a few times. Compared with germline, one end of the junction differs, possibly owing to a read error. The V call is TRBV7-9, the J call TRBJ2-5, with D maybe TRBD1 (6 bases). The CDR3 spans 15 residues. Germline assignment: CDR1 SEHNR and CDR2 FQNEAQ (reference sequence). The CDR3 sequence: CASSLDGTGRKTQYF. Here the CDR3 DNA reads TGTGCCAGCAGCTTAGATGGTACAGGGCGAAAGACCCAGTATTTC.

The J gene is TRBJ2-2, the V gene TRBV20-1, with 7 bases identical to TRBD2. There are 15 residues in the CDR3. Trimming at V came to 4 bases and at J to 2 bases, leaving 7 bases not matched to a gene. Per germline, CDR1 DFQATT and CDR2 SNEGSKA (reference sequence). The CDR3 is CSATYSSGNTGELFF. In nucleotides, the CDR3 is TGCAGTGCTACGTATTCTAGCGGAAACACCGGGGAGCTGTTTTTT.

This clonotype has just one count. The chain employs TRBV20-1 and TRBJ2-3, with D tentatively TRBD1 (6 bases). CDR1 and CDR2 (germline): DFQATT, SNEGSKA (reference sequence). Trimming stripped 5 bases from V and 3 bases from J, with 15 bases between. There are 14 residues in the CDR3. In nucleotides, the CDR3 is TGCAGTGCTGGGGGCGCCCCCGGGACAGATACGCAGTATTTT. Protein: CSAGGAPGTDTQYF.

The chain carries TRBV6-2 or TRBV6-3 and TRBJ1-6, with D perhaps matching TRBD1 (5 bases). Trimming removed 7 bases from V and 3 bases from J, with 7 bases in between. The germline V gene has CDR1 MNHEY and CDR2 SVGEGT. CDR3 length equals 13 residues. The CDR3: CASTDSYNSPLHF. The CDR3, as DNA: TGTGCCAGCACCGACAGCTATAATTCACCCCTCCACTTT.

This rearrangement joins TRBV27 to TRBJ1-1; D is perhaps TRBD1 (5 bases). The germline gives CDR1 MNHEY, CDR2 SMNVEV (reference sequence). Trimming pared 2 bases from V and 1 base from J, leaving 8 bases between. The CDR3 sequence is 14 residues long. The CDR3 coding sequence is TGTGCCAGCAGTTTAGGGACTGCGAACACTGAAGCTTTCTTT. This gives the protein CASSLGTANTEAFF.

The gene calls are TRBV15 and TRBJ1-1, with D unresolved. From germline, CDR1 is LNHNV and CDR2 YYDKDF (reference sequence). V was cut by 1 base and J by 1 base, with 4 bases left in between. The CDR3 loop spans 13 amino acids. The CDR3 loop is CATSRVGNTEAFF. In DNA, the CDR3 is TGTGCCACCAGCAGAGTTGGGAACACTGAAGCTTTCTTT.

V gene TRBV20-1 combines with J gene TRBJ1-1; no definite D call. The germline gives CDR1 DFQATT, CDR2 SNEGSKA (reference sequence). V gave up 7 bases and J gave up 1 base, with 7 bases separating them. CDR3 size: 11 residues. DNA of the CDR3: TGCAGTGGGGGATCGAACACTGAAGCTTTCTTT. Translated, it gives CSGGSNTEAFF.

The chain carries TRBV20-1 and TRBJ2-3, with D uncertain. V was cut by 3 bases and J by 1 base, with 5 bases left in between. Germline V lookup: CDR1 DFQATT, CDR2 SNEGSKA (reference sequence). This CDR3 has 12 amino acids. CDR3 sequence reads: CSASQGTDTQYF. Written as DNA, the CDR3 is TGCAGTGCTAGCCAGGGCACAGATACGCAGTATTTT.